This TCR beta chain stems from a study of memory CD4+ T cells and cytomegalovirus serostatus. Single viable CD3+CD4+CD8-CD45RO+ cells were sorted as the memory CD4+ T cells. Positive selection with CD4 microbeads enriched total CD4+ T cells. This clone has more than one count but fewer than ten. Its antigen is still unknown. Authors' analysis steps: Out-of-frame sequences were removed, leaving around 2.2 million distinct TCRbeta sequences. The assay was immunoSEQ multiplex PCR, and TCRdb's table has in-frame clones only and misses some. V and J calls and clone size are given by that table; D and trimming were obtained from the DNA. The table shows tens of thousands of clones, with around four fifths occurring only once. Study conclusions and caveats: Repertoires predicted CMV serostatus with median bootstrapped AUC of about 0.95.

Trimming at V came to 6 bases and at J to 3 bases, leaving 13 bases not matched to a gene. Germline assignment: CDR1 LNHDA and CDR2 SQIVND (reference sequence). The CDR3 length is 17 residues. V and J are TRBV19 and TRBJ1-1; 10 nucleotides match TRBD1. The clonotype originates from an adult in good health and CMV-seronegative. Sample: memory CD4+ T cells from blood. Here the CDR3 DNA reads TGTGCCAGTAGCCCGCTCGGGGACAGGGGAGCGGACACTGAAGCTTTCTTT. It codes for CASSPLGDRGADTEAFF.